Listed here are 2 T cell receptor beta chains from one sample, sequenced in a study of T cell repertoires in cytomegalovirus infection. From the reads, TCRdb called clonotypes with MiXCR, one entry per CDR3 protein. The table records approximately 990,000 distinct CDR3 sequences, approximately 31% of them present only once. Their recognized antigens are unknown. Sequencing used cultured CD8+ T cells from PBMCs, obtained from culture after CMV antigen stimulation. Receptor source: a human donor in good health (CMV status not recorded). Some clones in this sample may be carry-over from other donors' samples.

The CDR3 DNA is TGTGCCAGCAGTCTTTGGGACAGCTCCTACGAGCAGTACTTC. It yields the protein CASSLWDSSYEQYF. The chain links TRBV6-1 to TRBJ2-7; 7 bases are shared with TRBD1. The germline V gene has CDR1 MNHNS and CDR2 SASEGT. This CDR3 region has 14 residues. The J segment lost 0 bases and the V segment lost 5 bases, leaving 4 bases of the junction unmatched.

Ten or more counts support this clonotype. The chain's CDR3 is CASSHRLAGGPNEQFF. DNA for the CDR3: TGTGCCAGCAGTCACCGACTAGCGGGGGGGCCGAATGAGCAGTTCTTC. V is TRBV7-9 and J is TRBJ2-1, with TRBD2 matching 14 bases. Germline V gene lookup returns CDR1 SEHNR and CDR2 FQNEAQ (reference sequence). After removal of 6 bases from V and 7 bases from J, the junction contained 8 bases not matched to a gene. This CDR3 spans 16 amino acids.